Given below is one T cell receptor beta chain in context. The data stem from a study of shared clonotypes between healthy human individuals. This CDR3 has 10 amino acids. V dropped 5 bases and J dropped 6 bases, with 2 bases sitting between them. Germline V gene lookup returns CDR1 SNHLY and CDR2 FYNNEI. The assay was immunoSEQ multiplex PCR, and TCRdb's table has in-frame clones only and misses some. The sample lists 2.3 million or so clones; just over 90% were seen once. Sequencing was carried out using naive CD4+ T cells from PBMCs. Subset reported: CD45RA+ positively selected. The receptor was derived from a man aged 18-30 years in good health. Some clones in this sample may be carry-over from other donors' samples. The V call is TRBV2, the J call TRBJ2-4; D is unresolved. The CDR3 here is CASSLNIQYF. CDR3 DNA: TGTGCCAGCAGTTTAAACATTCAGTACTTC. The whole variable domain, remainder taken from reference TRBV2 and TRBJ2-4, is EPEVTQTPSHQVTQMGQEVILRCVPISNHLYFYWYRQILGQKVEFLVSFYNNEISEKSEIFDDQFSVERPDGSNFTLKIRSTKLEDSAMYFCASSLNIQYFGAGTRLSVL.